What follows describes a single T cell receptor beta chain. In the PCR, 60 Vbeta and 13 Jbeta primers were used. Profiled with immunoSEQ multiplex PCR; TCRdb holds only in-frame clones, not every one. The sample lists 95,000 to 150,000 clones, about 81% occurring once. This CDR3 comprises 14 residues. CDR1 and CDR2 from the germline V gene are LNHDA and SQIVND (reference sequence). V shed 0 bases and J shed 4 bases, with 10 bases lying between them. The data belong to a study of cytomegalovirus exposure and HLA in healthy donors. The chain is built from TRBV19 and TRBJ2-7; D might be TRBD2 (6 bases). Specimen: PBMCs. This clonotype was sampled from a woman in her 30s in good health and CMV-seronegative. The CDR3 sequence: CASSIEWGTYEQYF. The CDR3 coding sequence is TGTGCCAGTAGTATAGAGTGGGGGACTTACGAGCAGTACTTC.